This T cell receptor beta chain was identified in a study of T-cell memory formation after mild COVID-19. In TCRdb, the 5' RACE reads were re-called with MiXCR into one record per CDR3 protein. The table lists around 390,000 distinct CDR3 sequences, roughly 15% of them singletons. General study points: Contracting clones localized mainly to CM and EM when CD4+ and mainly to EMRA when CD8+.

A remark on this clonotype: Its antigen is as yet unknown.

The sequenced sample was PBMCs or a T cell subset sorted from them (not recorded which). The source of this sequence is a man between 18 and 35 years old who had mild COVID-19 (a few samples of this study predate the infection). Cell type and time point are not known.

The CDR3 loop is CASSLRGTDQPQHF. The CDR3 DNA sequence: TGTGCCAGCAGCCTTCGAGGCACTGATCAGCCCCAGCATTTT. The genes are TRBV3-1 and TRBJ1-5; D is uncertain. The CDR3 sequence is 14 residues long. Germline loops: CDR1 LGHDT, CDR2 YNNKEL (reference sequence). V lost 4 bases and J lost 5, with 12 bases in between.